The 18 T cell receptor beta chains listed next were all sequenced from one sample in a study of blood T cell repertoires in COVID-19. Profiled with immunoSEQ multiplex PCR; TCRdb holds only in-frame clones, not every one. The table includes 300,000 to 400,000 clones, approximately 88% detected once. Input material: peripheral blood. Receptors originate from a woman under 40 with COVID-19, enrolled during active disease.

The chain uses TRBV10-3 and TRBJ2-1; D call uncertain. Deletions cut 3 bases from V and 8 bases from J, with 11 bases between. Germline V gives CDR1 ENHRY, CDR2 SYGVKD. The CDR3 extends over 13 amino acids. The CDR3 reads CAISDPIRDEQFF. CDR3 nucleotides: TGTGCCATCAGTGACCCGATACGGGATGAGCAGTTCTTC.

The chain uses TRBV7-2 and TRBJ1-3; D possibly corresponds to TRBD1 (6 bases). The CDR3 runs to 15 residues. Germline assignment: CDR1 SGHTA and CDR2 FQGNSA. Deletions cut 4 bases from V and 0 bases from J, with 10 bases between. The CDR3 is CASSWGPSSGNTIYF. DNA for the CDR3: TGTGCCAGCAGCTGGGGGCCTTCCTCTGGAAACACCATATATTTT.

In DNA form, the CDR3 reads TGTGCCAGCAGCTGGCGGGACAGGGGAACTGAAGCTTTCTTT. It codes for CASSWRDRGTEAFF. The V gene is TRBV5-4, the J gene TRBJ1-1; TRBD1 matches 10 bases. The CDR3 spans 14 residues. Germline CDR1 is SGHNT and CDR2 is YYREEE (reference sequence). Trimming cost V 3 bases and J 5 bases; bases outside gene matches: 4. Supplemented by reference TRBV5-4 and TRBJ1-1, the full variable domain reads ETGVTQSPTHLIKTRGQQVTLRCSSQSGHNTVSWYQQALGQGPQFIFQYYREEENGRGNFPPRFSGLQFPNYSSELNVNALELDDSALYLCASSWRDRGTEAFFGQGTRLTVV.

The chain recombines TRBV10-3 with TRBJ2-1; possible D gene TRBD2, 5 bases. V dropped 5 bases and J dropped 6 bases, with 11 bases sitting between them. The germline gives CDR1 ENHRY, CDR2 SYGVKD. The CDR3 extends over 13 amino acids. The CDR3 spells CAISLDSRNEQFF. For the CDR3, the DNA is TGTGCCATCAGTCTGGACTCCCGCAATGAGCAGTTCTTC.

The V gene is TRBV11-2, the J gene TRBJ1-1, with D tentatively TRBD1 (5 bases). The V gene lost 1 base and the J gene lost 4 bases, with 10 bases spanning the gap. The CDR3 has 14 amino acids. CDR1 and CDR2 from the germline V gene are SGHAT and FQNNGV. CDR3 nucleotides: TGTGCCAGCAGCTTAGCTGGGGGAGGCACTGAAGCTTTCTTT. Amino acids: CASSLAGGGTEAFF.

The V and J genes are TRBV6-2 or TRBV6-3 and TRBJ2-7; 8 nucleotides match TRBD1. CDR1 is MNHEY and CDR2 is SVGEGT in the germline V gene. J gave up 4 bases and V 5 bases, and 4 bases lay outside the gene matches. This CDR3 is built from 13 residues. The CDR3 DNA reads TGTGCCAGCAGTCGACAGGGGAGATACGAGCAGTACTTC. Translated: CASSRQGRYEQYF.

The chain joins TRBV5-4 to TRBJ2-7; tentatively, D is TRBD1 (5 bases). The germline V and J ends were trimmed by 3 bases and 3 bases, with 10 bases remaining between them. This CDR3 has 13 amino acids. Per the germline V gene, CDR1 is SGHNT and CDR2 is YYREEE (reference sequence). The CDR3 DNA reads TGTGCCAGCAGCTCAGGGATAAACTACGAGCAGTACTTC. Amino acids: CASSSGINYEQYF.

J is TRBJ1-1 and V is TRBV13, with D unresolved. Trimming removed 5 bases at V and 5 bases at J, with 15 bases between. CDR1 and CDR2 (germline): PRHDT, FYEKMQ (reference sequence). The CDR3 loop spans 14 amino acids. As DNA, the CDR3 is TGTGCCAGCAGCCCGGTCCGGAGTGAGACTGAAGCTTTCTTT. As protein: CASSPVRSETEAFF.

This chain links TRBV19 with TRBJ2-3; a weak D match, TRBD1 (5 bases). The V and J ends lost 3 bases and 2 bases respectively, with 9 bases between them. This CDR3 comprises 14 residues. The germline gives CDR1 LNHDA, CDR2 SQIVND (reference sequence). The CDR3 reads CASSMDTITDTQYF. In nucleotides, the CDR3 is TGTGCCAGTAGTATGGACACGATCACAGATACGCAGTATTTT.

V gene TRBV7-9 combines with J gene TRBJ1-5, with 8 nucleotides matching TRBD1. This CDR3 is 16 amino acids long. V trimming: 4 bases; J trimming: 5 bases; junction bases outside the gene matches: 10. Germline CDR1 and CDR2: SEHNR and FQNEAQ (reference sequence). DNA for the CDR3: TGTGCCAGCAGCTCCGCGGACAGGGAGACCGATCAGCCCCAGCATTTT. Residues: CASSSADRETDQPQHF.

The chain carries TRBV21-1 and TRBJ1-6. TRBV21-1 is tagged as a pseudogene. This CDR3 is 17 amino acids long. The CDR3 sequence: CASSKPWRGSYNSPLHF. CDR3 DNA: TGTGCCAGCAGCAAACCTTGGCGCGGCTCCTATAATTCACCCCTCCACTTT.

The V gene is TRBV19, the J gene TRBJ1-1; D unresolved. The CDR3 runs 14 residues. Germline V lookup: CDR1 LNHDA, CDR2 SQIVND (reference sequence). Trimming stripped 10 bases from V and 3 bases from J, with 18 bases between. This chain's CDR3 is CATPFGMRDTEAFF. CDR3 bases: TGTGCCACCCCCTTCGGTATGAGGGACACTGAAGCTTTCTTT.

This chain joins TRBV5-1 and TRBJ1-2, with D tentatively TRBD1 (6 bases). Trimming pared 0 bases from V and 2 bases from J, leaving 14 bases between. CDR1 is SGHRS, CDR2 YFSETQ, per germline. The CDR3 length is 16 residues. The CDR3 DNA follows: TGCGCCAGCAGCTTGGGTCCGGGGACACACAACTATGGCTACACCTTC. This translates into CASSLGPGTHNYGYTF.

V and J are TRBV29-1 and TRBJ2-3, with D maybe TRBD1 (7 bases). Trimming took 7 bases from V and 1 from J, leaving 18 bases between them. CDR1 and CDR2 (germline): SQVTM, ANQGSEA. The CDR3 has 15 residues. The CDR3 region is CSAIPGGGGTDTQYF. CDR3 coding DNA: TGCAGCGCGATTCCAGGGGGAGGAGGCACAGATACGCAGTATTTT.

The chain has TRBV6-5 and TRBJ1-1; TRBD1 matches 8 bases. The CDR3 is 15 amino acids. V lost 0 bases to trimming and J lost 5 bases; unmatched junction nucleotides: 5. Looked up from germline, CDR1 is MNHEY and CDR2 is SVGAGI. The DNA for the CDR3 is TGTGCCAGCAGTTACTCGAACAGGGGGAAGACTGAAGCTTTCTTT. Translation: CASSYSNRGKTEAFF.

V usage is TRBV6-5 and J usage is TRBJ1-2; TRBD1 matches 8 bases. The V segment lost 6 bases and the J segment 2 bases; nucleotides outside the gene matches: 5. CDR3 length: 14 amino acids. CDR1 is MNHEY and CDR2 is SVGAGI in the germline V gene. The CDR3 DNA follows: TGTGCCAGCAGGGACACAGGGGGGAACTATGGCTACACCTTC. Residues: CASRDTGGNYGYTF.

The chain employs TRBV19 and TRBJ2-5; 10 nucleotides line up with TRBD2. V shed 5 bases, J shed 4 bases, and the junction held 19 bases outside the gene matches. This CDR3 spans 19 amino acids. Germline V gene lookup returns CDR1 LNHDA and CDR2 SQIVND (reference sequence). CDR3 sequence (DNA): TGTGCCAGTAGTCCCCGGACAGGGATAGCGGGGGGTGCCCGAGAGACCCAGTACTTC. This gives the protein CASSPRTGIAGGARETQYF.

V gene TRBV14 combines with J gene TRBJ1-2; D perhaps matches TRBD1 (5 bases). Per the germline V gene, CDR1 is SGHDN and CDR2 is FVKESK. The CDR3 covers 15 residues. The germline V and J ends were trimmed by 1 base and 8 bases, with 17 bases remaining between them. This CDR3 is CASSQAGTLALGYTF. The CDR3 nucleotides read TGTGCCAGCAGCCAAGCGGGGACTTTGGCTTTAGGCTACACCTTC.